What follows are 21 T cell receptor beta chains derived from one specimen sequenced in a study of cytomegalovirus exposure and HLA in healthy donors. The primer mix had 60 Vbeta and 13 Jbeta primers. Measured with immunoSEQ multiplex PCR; TCRdb has only the in-frame clones, and not every one. The sample yields roughly 160,000 clones, roughly 80% seen once. The source material was PBMCs. All receptors come from a female donor in good health and CMV-seronegative.

The chain joins TRBV4-3 to TRBJ2-1; TRBD1 is a possible D gene (6 bases). The germline V and J ends were trimmed by 4 bases and 5 bases, with 6 bases remaining between them. This CDR3 contains 12 residues. The germline CDR1 and CDR2 sequences are LGHNA and YSLEER. The CDR3 spells CASSPGDNEQFF. CDR3 coding DNA: TGCGCCAGCAGCCCAGGGGACAATGAGCAGTTCTTC.

This clone was counted once. V is TRBV7-9 and J is TRBJ2-3, with 7 bases aligning to TRBD2. Germline V gene lookup returns CDR1 SEHNR and CDR2 FQNEAQ (reference sequence). There are 15 residues in the CDR3. J was trimmed by 1 base and V by 5 bases; bases with no gene match: 6. DNA for the CDR3: TGTGCCAGCAGCCCCCGACTAGCCCGCACAGATACGCAGTATTTT. Translating it yields CASSPRLARTDTQYF.

The count of this clone is one. The genes are TRBV4-3 and TRBJ2-7; 8 bases are shared with TRBD1. The germline CDR1 and CDR2 sequences are LGHNA and YSLEER. This CDR3 is built from 16 residues. With V trimmed by 3 bases and J by 4 bases, 11 bases remained unmatched. CDR3 in DNA: TGCGCCAGCAGCCAGGTACTAGGACAGGGACGGTACGAGCAGTACTTC. This encodes CASSQVLGQGRYEQYF.

The chain carries TRBV2 and TRBJ2-1; 10 nucleotides agree with TRBD2. Germline V gene sequence: CDR1 SNHLY, CDR2 FYNNEI. This CDR3 comprises 15 residues. After removal of 7 bases from V and 3 bases from J, the junction contained 6 bases not matched to a gene. The CDR3, as DNA: TGTGCCAGCATCACCGGGACTAGCGACTACAATGAGCAGTTCTTC. It yields the protein CASITGTSDYNEQFF.

The V gene is TRBV6-5, the J gene TRBJ1-1; D remains ambiguous. CDR3 length: 14 residues. In germline, CDR1 is MNHEY, CDR2 SVGAGI. V was shortened by 6 bases and J by 4 bases, with 15 bases between the two germline ends. The CDR3 region is CASSPFRSLTEAFF. In nucleotides, the CDR3 is TGTGCCAGCAGCCCCTTTAGGAGCCTCACTGAAGCTTTCTTT.

The rearrangement links TRBV5-1 to TRBJ2-6; 9 bases match TRBD1. Unmatched junction bases numbered 14, after V lost 6 bases and J lost 4 bases. The germline gives CDR1 SGHRS, CDR2 YFSETQ. The CDR3 sequence is 18 residues long. The CDR3 coding sequence is TGCGCCAGCACGGTCGTGGGACAGGGCCCCGCGGGGGCCAACGTCCTGACTTTC. As protein: CASTVVGQGPAGANVLTF.

The gene calls are TRBV5-1 and TRBJ2-5; 9 nucleotides line up with TRBD1. The CDR3 is 14 residues long. Germline V gives CDR1 SGHRS, CDR2 YFSETQ. V shed 3 bases and J 9 bases; nucleotides not matched to a gene: 9. CDR3 sequence: CASSYGQGTEAQYF. The CDR3 DNA follows: TGCGCCAGCAGCTATGGACAGGGGACGGAGGCCCAGTACTTC.

The CDR3 is CASLGPLAGLLNEQYF. As DNA, the CDR3 is TGTGCCAGCCTAGGCCCACTCGCGGGGCTGCTTAACGAGCAGTACTTC. The chain uses TRBV28 and TRBJ2-7; D is possibly TRBD2 (6 bases). V was clipped by 8 bases and J by 5 bases, with 25 bases between them. Germline V lookup: CDR1 MDHEN, CDR2 SYDVKM. This CDR3 is built from 16 residues.

This clone was seen a few times. The gene calls are TRBV5-1 and TRBJ2-1; D not certain. CDR1 and CDR2 (germline): SGHRS, YFSETQ. The V and J ends lost 0 bases and 7 bases respectively, with 5 bases between them. The CDR3 is 12 amino acids. The CDR3 DNA is TGCGCCAGCAGCTTGGCACAGAATGAGCAGTTCTTC. Protein: CASSLAQNEQFF. The full variable domain, in which reference TRBV5-1 and TRBJ2-1 provide the parts outside the CDR3, is KAGVTQTPRYLIKTRGQQVTLSCSPISGHRSVSWYQQTPGQGLQFLFEYFSETQRNKGNFPGRFSGRQFSNSRSEMNVSTLELGDSALYLCASSLAQNEQFFGPGTRLTVL.

The rearrangement joins TRBV4-1 to TRBJ1-3; D unresolved. V was trimmed by 0 bases and J by 6 bases, leaving 12 bases between them. This CDR3 has 15 residues. The germline V gene has CDR1 MGHRA and CDR2 YSYEKL. CDR3 amino acids: CASSQDRGSINTIYF. In DNA, the CDR3 is TGCGCCAGCAGCCAAGATCGGGGATCTATAAACACCATATATTTT.

The gene calls are TRBV7-3 and TRBJ2-7, with D perhaps matching TRBD2 (6 bases). V lost 2 bases and J lost 5, with 16 bases in between. Germline CDR1 reads SGHTA; CDR2 reads FQGTGA. CDR3 length: 15 amino acids. The DNA for the CDR3 is TGTGCCAGCAGCTTAGGAGGGTCCCGACGGGACGAGCAGTACTTC. Translation: CASSLGGSRRDEQYF. Together with reference TRBV7-3 and TRBJ2-7, the CDR3 gives the full variable domain: GAGVSQTPSNKVTEKGKYVELRCDPISGHTALYWYRQSLGQGPEFLIYFQGTGAADDSGLPNDRFFAVRPEGSVSTLKIQRTERGDSAVYLCASSLGGSRRDEQYFGPGTRLTVT.

The chain uses TRBV5-5 and TRBJ2-5; 7 bases are a match to TRBD2. Germline values: CDR1 SGHKS, CDR2 YYEKEE (reference sequence). The CDR3 extends over 12 amino acids. V lost 7 bases to trimming and J lost 5 bases; unmatched junction nucleotides: 5. Written as DNA, the CDR3 is TGTGCCAGCGCGGGAGCCCTGGAGACCCAGTACTTC. Its translation: CASAGALETQYF.

The chain uses TRBV19 and TRBJ1-4, with D maybe TRBD1 (6 bases). CDR1 LNHDA and CDR2 SQIVND come from the germline V gene (reference sequence). The V end lost 5 bases, the J end lost 3 bases, and 10 bases lay between the germline ends. The length of the CDR3 is 14 residues. The chain's CDR3 is CASSGGHPNEKLFF. CDR3 nucleotide sequence: TGTGCCAGTAGTGGGGGACATCCTAATGAAAAACTGTTTTTT.

In this sample, this clone turned up a few times. J is TRBJ1-1 and V is TRBV6-6; 8 bases are shared with TRBD1. J lost 2 bases, V lost 7 bases, and 12 bases had no gene match. This CDR3 contains 16 residues. The germline gives CDR1 MNHNY, CDR2 SVGAGI (reference sequence). The CDR3 nucleotides read TGTGCCAGCATCACCGCTGCGGGACAGGACAACACTGAAGCTTTCTTT. It codes for CASITAAGQDNTEAFF.

V and J are TRBV5-4 and TRBJ1-2; 8 bases align to TRBD1. The CDR3 totals 13 residues. Germline-derived CDR1 and CDR2 are SGHNT and YYREEE (reference sequence). With V trimmed by 4 bases and J by 6 bases, 5 bases remained unmatched. CDR3 protein: CASSVQGAHGYTF. The CDR3 nucleotides are TGTGCCAGCAGCGTCCAGGGGGCGCATGGCTACACCTTC.

The chain links TRBV15 to TRBJ1-5, with 7 positions matching TRBD1. The germline CDR1 and CDR2 sequences are LNHNV and YYDKDF (reference sequence). The ends lost 0 bases at V and 6 bases at J; junction bases unmatched: 11. The CDR3 is made up of 17 amino acids. The CDR3 DNA is TGTGCCACCAGCAGAGATTTGGGCAGGGGGAGAGGTCAGCCCCAGCATTTT. Translation: CATSRDLGRGRGQPQHF.

The chain carries TRBV28 and TRBJ1-1; the match to TRBD1 covers 8 bases. Looked up from germline, CDR1 is MDHEN and CDR2 is SYDVKM. The CDR3 sequence is 17 residues long. Trimming at V came to 6 bases and at J to 4 bases, leaving 16 bases not matched to a gene. CDR3 DNA sequence: TGTGCCAGCAGAGTCGATCCCGGGACAGGAGTGGGCACTGAAGCTTTCTTT. Translated, it gives CASRVDPGTGVGTEAFF.

This chain uses TRBV6-6 with TRBJ1-4; D unresolved. This CDR3 is built from 13 residues. Germline lookup yields CDR1 MNHNY and CDR2 SVGAGI (reference sequence). The V and J ends lost 5 bases and 8 bases respectively, with 12 bases between them. The chain's CDR3 is CASSPRAVEKLFF. CDR3 DNA: TGTGCCAGCAGTCCGCGGGCCGTAGAAAAACTGTTTTTT.

This chain joins TRBV6-1 and TRBJ1-3; the match to TRBD1 covers 7 bases. Germline V lookup: CDR1 MNHNS, CDR2 SASEGT. V lost 4 bases to trimming and J lost 4 bases; unmatched junction nucleotides: 4. The CDR3 has 14 residues. In nucleotides, the CDR3 is TGTGCCAGCAGTGGCACAGGGGAGGGAAACACCATATATTTT. Its translation: CASSGTGEGNTIYF.

The chain is built from TRBV5-1 and TRBJ1-2; TRBD1 is a possible D gene (6 bases). This CDR3 has 15 residues. V lost 0 bases, J lost 1 base, and 10 bases lay in between. The germline CDR1 and CDR2 sequences are SGHRS and YFSETQ. The CDR3 region has the DNA TGCGCCAGCAGCTTGGGCAGGGGAAATAACTATGGCTACACCTTC. Amino acid sequence: CASSLGRGNNYGYTF.

This clone was counted once. The V gene is TRBV10-3, the J gene TRBJ2-7, with 13 bases fitting TRBD2. There are 16 residues in the CDR3. Trimming took 2 bases from V and 7 from J; bases not matched to a gene: 8. CDR1 ENHRY and CDR2 SYGVKD come from the germline V gene. CDR3 residues: CAISEGTSGARREQYF. The DNA of the CDR3 is TGTGCCATCAGTGAGGGGACTAGCGGGGCTCGTAGGGAGCAGTACTTC.